This T cell receptor (beta chain) stems from a study of blood T cell repertoires in COVID-19. The CDR3 has 13 amino acids. With 2 bases clipped from V and 5 bases from J, the junction kept 2 bases outside the gene matches. Germline-derived CDR1 and CDR2 are SQVTM and ANQGSEA. Repertoires were generated with immunoSEQ multiplex PCR, while TCRdb's copy carries only in-frame clones and drops some. The repertoire has roughly 290,000 clones, around 90% of them found once; the top ten carry about 1.7%. The rearrangement links TRBV29-1 to TRBJ1-1, with 10 bases matching TRBD1. The source is a woman in her forties who had recovered from COVID-19. Sequencing was performed on PBMCs or T cells enriched from blood (not recorded which). CDR3 in amino acids: CSVERDRGTEAFF. The DNA of the CDR3 is TGCAGCGTTGAAAGGGACAGGGGAACTGAAGCTTTCTTT.